This T cell receptor (beta chain) comes out of a study of cytomegalovirus exposure and HLA in healthy donors. The CDR3 extends over 14 amino acids. The V end was cut by 2 bases, the J end by 6 bases, with 10 bases between. Germline CDR1 MNHEY, CDR2 SVGAGI. Study results and caveats: Reports indicated that the classifier achieved high specificity and sensitivity in diagnosing cytomegalovirus status. According to a subsequent analysis, TCR clusters identified in the first cohort showed a tendency to co-occur across the 110 or so validation repertoires.

As concerns this clone: What it binds is not known.

Using immunoSEQ multiplex PCR, the repertoire was profiled, and TCRdb retains in-frame clones only, with some absent. Of more than 110,000 clones listed, less than 90% were seen once; the top ten hold 2.5% to 3.5%. The source material was PBMCs. The source is a man aged 18 to 30 in good health and CMV-seronegative. The chain is built from TRBV6-5 and TRBJ2-2; unclear D gene. The CDR3 loop reads CASSYRVVAGELFF. Written as DNA, the CDR3 is TGTGCCAGCAGTTACCGGGTAGTTGCCGGGGAGCTGTTTTTT.